The 15 T cell receptor beta chains given below trace back to one sample, sequenced in a study of PD-1 blockade in classical Hodgkin lymphoma. This sample's time point: cycle 4 day 1 (C4D1), after more than 5 weeks of nivolumab. No patient escaped relapse after autologous stem cell transplantation, and brentuximab vedotin exposure varied. The authors purified CD4+ T cells from thawed PBMCs by magnetic negative selection. The data were produced by immunoSEQ multiplex PCR, yet TCRdb's version contains in-frame clones alone and is incomplete. Here the sample spans around 30,000 clones, approximately 90% being singletons. The starting material was CD4+ T cells from blood, obtained before the fourth cycle of nivolumab. The receptors were gathered from a human donor with classical Hodgkin lymphoma.

The genes are TRBV14 and TRBJ2-1, with 7 nucleotides matching TRBD1. With V trimmed by 2 bases and J by 4 bases, 8 bases remained unmatched. The CDR3 runs 16 residues. Germline V CDR1 and CDR2: SGHDN, FVKESK. The chain's CDR3 is CASSQSPGQRYNEQFF. CDR3 coding DNA: TGTGCCAGCAGCCAAAGCCCGGGACAGCGTTACAATGAGCAGTTCTTC.

CDR3 in amino acids: CATKRPGQGLVGYTF. The CDR3 nucleotides read TGTGCCACCAAACGACCGGGACAGGGATTAGTCGGCTACACCTTC. This rearrangement joins TRBV6-5 to TRBJ1-2, with 9 positions matching TRBD1. The CDR3 has 15 residues. From germline, CDR1 is MNHEY and CDR2 SVGAGI. The V and J ends lost 10 bases and 8 bases, in that order; junction bases with no gene match: 17.

The chain recombines TRBV2 with TRBJ2-5; D call uncertain. V lost 2 bases, J lost 3 bases, and 7 bases lay in between. CDR1 is SNHLY and CDR2 is FYNNEI in the germline V gene. This CDR3 spans 13 amino acids. CDR3 region: CASSESPEETQYF. CDR3 bases: TGTGCCAGCAGTGAAAGCCCAGAAGAGACCCAGTACTTC.

The rearrangement links TRBV10-3 to TRBJ1-4; the D gene is possibly TRBD1 (6 bases). The CDR3 is 11 amino acids. Germline V gene lookup returns CDR1 ENHRY and CDR2 SYGVKD. V was cut by 10 bases and J by 5 bases, with 8 bases left in between. The CDR3 DNA sequence: TGTGCCAGCCAGGGGAATGAAAAACTGTTTTTT. Translated: CASQGNEKLFF.

The chain uses TRBV19 and TRBJ2-5; 9 bases are a match to TRBD2. V trimming: 6 bases; J trimming: 4 bases; junction bases outside the gene matches: 3. The CDR3 has 13 residues. Germline V gene data show CDR1 as LNHDA and CDR2 as SQIVND (reference sequence). CDR3 coding DNA: TGTGCCAGTAGGTTAGCGGGGGCAGAGACCCAGTACTTC. It yields the protein CASRLAGAETQYF.

This rearrangement joins TRBV5-4 to TRBJ1-1; TRBD1 aligns across 7 bases. From germline, CDR1 is SGHNT and CDR2 YYREEE (reference sequence). Unmatched junction bases numbered 8, after V lost 4 bases and J lost 5 bases. This CDR3 is built from 14 residues. CDR3 amino acids: CASSLPPDRTEAFF. Written as DNA, the CDR3 is TGTGCCAGCAGCCTGCCCCCGGACAGGACTGAAGCTTTCTTT.

This rearrangement joins TRBV9 to TRBJ2-5, with 8 bases lining up with TRBD2. The CDR3 is 15 residues long. Germline CDR1 and CDR2: SGDLS and YYNGEE. V lost 4 bases and J lost 7; bases outside the gene matches: 12. CDR3 region: CASSLSTSAPGTQYF. CDR3 nucleotide sequence: TGTGCCAGCAGCCTATCGACTAGCGCCCCTGGGACCCAGTACTTC.

The V call is TRBV5-6, the J call TRBJ2-1; 8 positions agree with TRBD2. Germline V gives CDR1 SGHDT, CDR2 YYEEEE. The CDR3 consists of 13 residues. With V trimmed by 5 bases and J by 8 bases, 6 bases remained unmatched. The CDR3 DNA reads TGTGCCAGCAGTCCAGTCGGGGGGGATGAGCAGTTCTTC. Residues: CASSPVGGDEQFF.

The rearrangement joins TRBV11-2 to TRBJ2-1; D is undetermined. Per the germline V gene, CDR1 is SGHAT and CDR2 is FQNNGV. The V gene lost 0 bases and the J gene lost 7 bases, with 13 bases spanning the gap. The CDR3 is made up of 15 amino acids. The CDR3, as DNA: TGTGCCAGCAGCTTAGATCGTCCCAGCAGTAATGAGCAGTTCTTC. This codes for CASSLDRPSSNEQFF. The whole variable domain, filled in from reference TRBV11-2 and TRBJ2-1, reads EAGVAQSPRYKIIEKRQSVAFWCNPISGHATLYWYQQILGQGPKLLIQFQNNGVVDDSQLPKDRFSAERLKGVDSTLKIQPAKLEDSAVYLCASSLDRPSSNEQFFGPGTRLTVL.

This chain connects TRBV2 to TRBJ2-7, with TRBD1 matching over 8 bases. The germline V gene encodes CDR1 SNHLY and CDR2 FYNNEI. The CDR3 runs to 14 residues. Trimming cost V 7 bases and J 2 bases; bases outside gene matches: 7. CDR3 sequence (DNA): TGTGCCAGCAACCCGACAGGGGAAACCTACGAGCAGTACTTC. Translating gives CASNPTGETYEQYF.

The chain is built from TRBV28 and TRBJ2-3; D uncertain. Per the germline V gene, CDR1 is MDHEN and CDR2 is SYDVKM. The CDR3 spans 12 residues. Deletions cut 7 bases from V and 1 base from J, with 6 bases between. Here the CDR3 DNA reads TGTGCCAGCATTGGCGGCACAGATACGCAGTATTTT. Protein product: CASIGGTDTQYF.

V usage is TRBV13 and J usage is TRBJ2-3; D remains unclear. This CDR3 comprises 11 residues. V was trimmed by 5 bases and J by 2 bases, leaving 2 bases between them. Germline-derived CDR1 and CDR2 are PRHDT and FYEKMQ (reference sequence). The CDR3 reads CASSITDTQYF. CDR3 sequence (DNA): TGTGCCAGCAGCATCACAGATACGCAGTATTTT.

This sequence joins TRBV28 and TRBJ2-5; TRBD2 matches 10 bases. CDR1 is MDHEN and CDR2 is SYDVKM in the germline V gene. The trim removed 3 bases at V and 5 bases at J, leaving 18 bases unmatched. The CDR3 length is 19 residues. The DNA for the CDR3 is TGTGCCAGCAGTTTCTCCCCAAAGAAGCGGGAGGGGGGATGGGAGACCCAGTACTTC. Its translation: CASSFSPKKREGGWETQYF.

CDR3 protein: CASSFAGGRYEQYF. In DNA, the CDR3 is TGTGCCAGCAGCTTCGCGGGAGGACGCTACGAGCAGTACTTC. This rearrangement joins TRBV11-1 to TRBJ2-7; 8 bases align to TRBD2. The germline V gene has CDR1 SGHAT and CDR2 FQDESV (reference sequence). With 3 bases clipped from V and 3 bases from J, the junction kept 4 bases outside the gene matches. The CDR3 totals 14 residues.

The chain combines TRBV5-8 with TRBJ1-4; D is ambiguous. CDR1 SGHTS and CDR2 YDEGEE come from the germline V gene. V lost 1 base, J lost 4 bases, and 8 bases lay in between. CDR3 length equals 14 residues. CDR3 protein: CASSLSGVNEKLFF. The DNA of the CDR3 is TGTGCCAGCAGCTTGTCGGGAGTTAATGAAAAACTGTTTTTT. Variable domain in full (rest from reference TRBV5-8 and TRBJ1-4): EAGVTQSPTHLIKTRGQQATLRCSPISGHTSVYWYQQALGLGLQFLLWYDEGEERNRGNFPPRFSGRQFPNYSSELNVNALELEDSALYLCASSLSGVNEKLFFGSGTQLSVL.